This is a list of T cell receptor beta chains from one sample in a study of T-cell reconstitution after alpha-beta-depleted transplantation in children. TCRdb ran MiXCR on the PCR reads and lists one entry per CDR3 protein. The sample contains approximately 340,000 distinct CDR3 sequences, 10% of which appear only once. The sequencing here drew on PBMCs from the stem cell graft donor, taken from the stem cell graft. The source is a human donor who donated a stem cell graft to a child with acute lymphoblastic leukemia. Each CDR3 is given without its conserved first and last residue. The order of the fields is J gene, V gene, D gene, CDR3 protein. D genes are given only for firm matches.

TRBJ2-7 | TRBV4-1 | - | ASSQDRQGAYEQY
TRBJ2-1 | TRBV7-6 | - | ASGPGREPVDEQF
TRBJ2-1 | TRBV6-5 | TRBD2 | ASSYSGPAGGPIYNEQF
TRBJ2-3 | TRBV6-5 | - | ASSFNGDTQY
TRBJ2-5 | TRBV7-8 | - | ASSFTGLQETQY
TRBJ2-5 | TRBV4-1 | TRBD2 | ASSQVIAGVVFQETQY
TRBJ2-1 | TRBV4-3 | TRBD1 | ASSQDQGQGDPEQF
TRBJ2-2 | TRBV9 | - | ASSVVPAGLATGELF
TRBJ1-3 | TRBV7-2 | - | ASSLVGEGGNTIY
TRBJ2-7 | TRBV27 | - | ASSLTPSYEQY
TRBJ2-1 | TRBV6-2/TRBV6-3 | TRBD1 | ASNDRAEEQF
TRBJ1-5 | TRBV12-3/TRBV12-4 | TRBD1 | ASSSTGDLLNQPQH
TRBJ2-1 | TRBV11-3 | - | ASSFRESMANEQF
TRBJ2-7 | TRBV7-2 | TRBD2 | ASSLNPSGRYEQY
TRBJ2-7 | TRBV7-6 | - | ASSSEFDVSYEQY
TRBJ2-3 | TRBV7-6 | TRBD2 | ASSSSDGRATDTQY
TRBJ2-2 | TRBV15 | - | ATRDPPDGLF
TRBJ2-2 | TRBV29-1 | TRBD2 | SSSGVAGGGELF
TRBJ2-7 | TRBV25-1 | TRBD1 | ASSYPGQGSYEQY
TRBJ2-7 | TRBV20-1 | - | SARDLSGRYEQY
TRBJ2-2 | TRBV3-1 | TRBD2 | ASRTSGLANTGELF
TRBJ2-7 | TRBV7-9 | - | ASSLAGGSEQY
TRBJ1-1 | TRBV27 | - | ASSLGRNTEAF
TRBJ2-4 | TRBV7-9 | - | ASLDLRFSGVDIQY
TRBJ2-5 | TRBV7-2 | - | ASSLGRVSQETQY
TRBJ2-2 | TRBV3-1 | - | ASSQVGAGELF
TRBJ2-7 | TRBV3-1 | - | ASSPQTGSYEQY
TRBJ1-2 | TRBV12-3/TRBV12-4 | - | ASSRPELGSYT
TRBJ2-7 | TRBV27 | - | ASSRSRGTFSEQY
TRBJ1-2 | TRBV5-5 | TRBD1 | ASSSGQGAFDGYT
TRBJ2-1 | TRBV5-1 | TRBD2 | ASSVIGGRGQSEQF
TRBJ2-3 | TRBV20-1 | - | SARKVGTDTQY
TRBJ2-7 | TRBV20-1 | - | SVQGSSYEQY
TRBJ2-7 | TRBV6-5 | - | ASSYPNGGGSYEQY
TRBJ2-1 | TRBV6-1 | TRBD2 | ASKPGTSGRDEQF
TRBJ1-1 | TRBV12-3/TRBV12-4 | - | ASRAQGMNTEAF
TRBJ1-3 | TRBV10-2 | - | ASSGRGGPGNTIY
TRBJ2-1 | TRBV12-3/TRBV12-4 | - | ASIPGASYNEQF
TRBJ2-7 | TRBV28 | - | ASRGLDRTYEQY
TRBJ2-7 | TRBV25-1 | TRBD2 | ASSPVTSGSYEQY
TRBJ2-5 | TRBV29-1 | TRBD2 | SVGLAGVWETQY
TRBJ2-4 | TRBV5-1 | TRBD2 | ASSLDGTSGGNIQY
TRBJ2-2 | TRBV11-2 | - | ASSHRGGGNTGELF
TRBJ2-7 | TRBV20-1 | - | SAYRRSLDEQY
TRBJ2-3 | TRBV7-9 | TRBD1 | ASSQYGTGSTDTQY
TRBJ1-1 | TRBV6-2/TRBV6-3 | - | ASSYPRGLNTEAF